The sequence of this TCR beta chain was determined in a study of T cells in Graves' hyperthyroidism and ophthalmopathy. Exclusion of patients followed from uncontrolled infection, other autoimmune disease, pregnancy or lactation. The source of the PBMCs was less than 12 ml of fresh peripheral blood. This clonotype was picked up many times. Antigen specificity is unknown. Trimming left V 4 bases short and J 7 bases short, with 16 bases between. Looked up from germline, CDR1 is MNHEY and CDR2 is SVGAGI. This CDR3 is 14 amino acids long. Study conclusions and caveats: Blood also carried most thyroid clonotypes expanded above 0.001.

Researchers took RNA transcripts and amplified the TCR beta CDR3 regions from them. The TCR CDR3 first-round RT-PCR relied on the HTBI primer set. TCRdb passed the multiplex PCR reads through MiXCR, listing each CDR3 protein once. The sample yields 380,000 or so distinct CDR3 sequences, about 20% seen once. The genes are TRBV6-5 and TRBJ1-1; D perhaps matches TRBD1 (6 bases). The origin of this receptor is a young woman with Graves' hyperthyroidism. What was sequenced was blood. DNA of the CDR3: TGTGCCAGCAGTTTGACAGGTACCGTAGGTGAAGCTTTCTTT. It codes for CASSLTGTVGEAFF.